The next 24 T cell receptor beta chains were all read from a single sample in a study of shared clonotypes between healthy human individuals. Using immunoSEQ multiplex PCR, the repertoire was profiled, and TCRdb retains in-frame clones only, with some absent. In the table there are some 2,000,000 clones, over 85% of which are singletons. The naive CD8 fraction comprised CD45RO-negative cells positively selected for CCR7 and excluded terminally differentiated effector memory CD45RA+ cells. The sample was naive CD8+ T cells sorted from blood. The receptors shown here come from a man aged 18 to 30 in good health.

This sequence joins TRBV11-2 and TRBJ2-1; 10 bases are shared with TRBD2. CDR3 length: 17 amino acids. V shed 4 bases, J shed 4 bases, and the junction held 10 bases outside the gene matches. Germline CDR1 is SGHAT and CDR2 is FQNNGV. CDR3 sequence reads: CASSSTSTSGPYNEQFF. The CDR3 nucleotides read TGTGCCAGCAGCTCCACCTCGACTAGCGGGCCGTACAATGAGCAGTTCTTC.

This clone has just one count. The V call is TRBV9, the J call TRBJ1-2, with 7 positions matching TRBD1. Germline V CDR1 and CDR2: SGDLS, YYNGEE. V lost 3 bases, J lost 0 bases, and 17 bases stayed unmatched. CDR3 length: 19 residues. The CDR3 reads CASSARITPGGGTNYGYTF. As DNA, the CDR3 is TGTGCCAGCAGCGCCCGAATAACCCCAGGGGGTGGAACTAACTATGGCTACACCTTC.

The chain links TRBV5-1 to TRBJ2-1, with 8 nucleotides matching TRBD1. J gave up 4 bases and V 3 bases, and 6 bases lay outside the gene matches. Germline values: CDR1 SGHRS, CDR2 YFSETQ. The length of the CDR3 is 15 residues. The DNA of the CDR3 is TGCGCCAGCAGCTCGGGACAGGCCGCATACAATGAGCAGTTCTTC. Translating it yields CASSSGQAAYNEQFF.

The V call is TRBV11-2, the J call TRBJ1-3; D gene uncertain. The CDR3 loop spans 16 amino acids. V lost 5 bases and J lost 4, with 18 bases in between. Germline V gene data show CDR1 as SGHAT and CDR2 as FQNNGV. Here the CDR3 reads CASSDQVGRTGNTIYF. The CDR3 coding sequence is TGTGCCAGCAGCGACCAGGTGGGCAGGACGGGAAACACCATATATTTT.

A note on this clone: Other DNA sequences in this sample translate to the same CDR3. J is TRBJ2-3 and V is TRBV9, with 8 bases lining up with TRBD2. Germline assignment: CDR1 SGDLS and CDR2 YYNGEE. Trimming took 2 bases from V and 2 from J; bases not matched to a gene: 7. The CDR3 loop spans 16 amino acids. For the CDR3, the DNA is TGTGCCAGCAGCGTCAGTACTAGCGGATCCACAGATACGCAGTATTTT. Amino acid sequence: CASSVSTSGSTDTQYF.

The chain has TRBV7-9 and TRBJ1-1; D remains unclear. In germline, CDR1 is SEHNR, CDR2 FQNEAQ (reference sequence). Trimming left V 1 base short and J 3 bases short, with 12 bases between. The CDR3 is 15 amino acids. The CDR3 region is CASSLGYGRDTEAFF. CDR3 DNA sequence: TGTGCCAGCAGCTTAGGGTATGGGAGGGACACTGAAGCTTTCTTT.

This chain links TRBV2 with TRBJ1-2; 10 positions match TRBD1. The CDR3 is 16 residues long. The J segment lost 7 bases and the V segment lost 6 bases, leaving 14 bases of the junction unmatched. The V gene's germline CDR1 is SNHLY and CDR2 FYNNEI. CDR3: CASRGQGILIIFGYTF. CDR3 DNA sequence: TGTGCCAGCAGGGGACAGGGGATTCTCATAATTTTTGGCTACACCTTC.

Concerning this clone itself: Other DNA sequences of this sample code for an identical CDR3. This chain uses TRBV7-9 with TRBJ2-1; 10 bases are shared with TRBD2. Trimming cost V 1 base and J 4 bases; bases outside gene matches: 4. The CDR3 loop spans 16 amino acids. The V gene's germline CDR1 is SEHNR and CDR2 FQNEAQ (reference sequence). In DNA, the CDR3 is TGTGCCAGCAGCTTAGAAGCGGGAGGGCCGTACAATGAGCAGTTCTTC. Translation: CASSLEAGGPYNEQFF.

The J gene is TRBJ2-7, the V gene TRBV7-2; D is tentatively TRBD1 or TRBD2 (7 bases each). The germline V gene encodes CDR1 SGHTA and CDR2 FQGNSA. This CDR3 contains 15 residues. V dropped 5 bases and J dropped 1 base, with 15 bases sitting between them. CDR3 DNA: TGTGCCAGCAGCCTCCAGGGGGGGGATTCCTACGAGCAGTACTTC. Its protein is CASSLQGGDSYEQYF.

The chain has TRBV27 and TRBJ1-4; D is ambiguous. The germline gives CDR1 MNHEY, CDR2 SMNVEV (reference sequence). This CDR3 region has 14 residues. The germline V and J ends were trimmed by 2 bases and 4 bases, with 8 bases remaining between them. The CDR3 loop is CASSLLGNNEKLFF. The CDR3 bases are TGTGCCAGCAGTTTACTAGGAAATAATGAAAAACTGTTTTTT.

CDR3 sequence: CASSFAGGLDTQYF. The CDR3, as DNA: TGTGCCAGCAGCTTTGCGGGGGGGTTAGATACGCAGTATTTT. The V call is TRBV7-9, the J call TRBJ2-3, with 9 bases lining up with TRBD2. Germline V CDR1 and CDR2: SEHNR, FQNEAQ (reference sequence). This CDR3 contains 14 residues. V lost 3 bases to trimming and J lost 5 bases; unmatched junction nucleotides: 3.

V usage is TRBV28 and J usage is TRBJ2-2; possible D gene TRBD1, 5 bases. Trimming shortened V by 5 bases and J by 6 bases, and 10 bases separated the two germline ends. Germline CDR1 and CDR2: MDHEN and SYDVKM. The CDR3 is 13 residues long. CDR3 in DNA: TGTGCCAGCAGTCTCAGGGTCGCCGGGGAGCTGTTTTTT. Its protein product is CASSLRVAGELFF. The complete variable domain, with remaining parts taken from reference TRBV28 and TRBJ2-2, reads DVKVTQSSRYLVKRTGEKVFLECVQDMDHENMFWYRQDPGLGLRLIYFSYDVKMKEKGDIPEGYSVSREKKERFSLILESASTNQTSMYLCASSLRVAGELFFGEGSRLTVL.

This rearrangement joins TRBV30 to TRBJ2-7; TRBD1 matches 9 bases. The ends lost 8 bases at V and 5 bases at J; junction bases unmatched: 13. In germline, CDR1 is GTSNPN, CDR2 SVGIG (reference sequence). The CDR3 consists of 14 residues. CDR3 in DNA: TGTGCCGGGACCCAGGGGACAGGGCTGGACGAGCAGTACTTC. This sequence encodes CAGTQGTGLDEQYF.

The chain is built from TRBV6-6 and TRBJ2-7; a weak D match, TRBD1 (6 bases). CDR1 is MNHNY, CDR2 SVGAGI, per germline (reference sequence). The V end lost 0 bases, the J end lost 7 bases, and 10 bases lay between the germline ends. CDR3 size: 13 residues. The CDR3 nucleotides are TGTGCCAGCAGTTACTCAGGGGGTAGGGAGCAGTACTTC. The encoded protein is CASSYSGGREQYF.

The genes are TRBV9 and TRBJ2-3, with 7 bases lining up with TRBD2. J gave up 6 bases and V 4 bases, and 11 bases lay outside the gene matches. The germline CDR1 and CDR2 sequences are SGDLS and YYNGEE. This CDR3 contains 15 residues. CDR3 residues: CASSSQFREGDTQYF. The DNA of the CDR3 is TGTGCCAGCAGCTCTCAGTTCAGGGAGGGGGATACGCAGTATTTT.

The chain joins TRBV5-4 to TRBJ2-5, with D possibly matching TRBD1 (7 bases). The CDR3 covers 17 residues. Germline values: CDR1 SGHNT, CDR2 YYREEE (reference sequence). V lost 3 bases, J lost 2 bases, and 20 bases lay in between. In DNA form, the CDR3 reads TGTGCCAGCAGCTCCCCCTTAGACAGGGCGGGACAAGAGACCCAGTACTTC. Encoded protein: CASSSPLDRAGQETQYF.

The chain joins TRBV7-9 to TRBJ1-2; no definite D call. The V gene lost 3 bases and the J gene lost 9 bases, with 17 bases spanning the gap. Germline values: CDR1 SEHNR, CDR2 FQNEAQ (reference sequence). The CDR3 contains 14 residues. CDR3 coding DNA: TGTGCCAGCAGCTTTGGTTCGGCAGCTGGTAGCTACACCTTC. It yields the protein CASSFGSAAGSYTF.

The rearrangement joins TRBV18 to TRBJ2-7; D is ambiguous. There are 13 residues in the CDR3. Trimming removed 1 base from V and 0 bases from J, with 4 bases in between. Germline V gene data show CDR1 as KGHSH and CDR2 as LQKENI. The CDR3 loop is CASSPRSSYEQYF. The CDR3 nucleotides read TGTGCCAGCTCACCACGAAGCTCCTACGAGCAGTACTTC.

The chain recombines TRBV7-9 with TRBJ1-1; D gene ambiguous. The CDR3 is 14 residues long. Trimming removed 7 bases from V and 2 bases from J, with 14 bases in between. The germline V gene encodes CDR1 SEHNR and CDR2 FQNEAQ (reference sequence). The CDR3 nucleotides are TGTGCCAGCACCCCTCCATCCGCTAACACTGAAGCTTTCTTT. It is translated as CASTPPSANTEAFF.

The V call is TRBV7-8, the J call TRBJ2-2; 9 bases align to TRBD2. Germline CDR1 reads SGHVS; CDR2 reads FQNEAQ. CDR3 size: 18 residues. V shed 3 bases and J 3 bases; nucleotides not matched to a gene: 11. The CDR3 DNA follows: TGTGCCAGCAGCTTTCCCCTCTTGCGGGGGGGCGACACCGGGGAGCTGTTTTTT. The encoded protein is CASSFPLLRGGDTGELFF.

V is TRBV4-1 and J is TRBJ1-5; weak D call: TRBD1 (6 bases). Germline CDR1 MGHRA, CDR2 YSYEKL. This CDR3 has 15 amino acids. Trimming left V 4 bases short and J 7 bases short, with 17 bases between. The CDR3: CASSPGHKDGQPQHF. The CDR3 nucleotides read TGCGCCAGCAGCCCGGGACATAAGGACGGACAGCCCCAGCATTTT.

The chain joins TRBV5-1 to TRBJ2-1; possible D gene TRBD2, 6 bases. CDR1 and CDR2 from the germline V gene are SGHRS and YFSETQ. V was cut by 3 bases and J by 1 base, with 8 bases left in between. The CDR3 is 14 residues long. DNA of the CDR3: TGCGCCAGCAGCTACGCGGGGTCCTACAATGAGCAGTTCTTC. Its translation is CASSYAGSYNEQFF.

The genes are TRBV27 and TRBJ1-3; 7 bases align to TRBD1. Germline CDR1 reads MNHEY; CDR2 reads SMNVEV (reference sequence). Trimming at V came to 6 bases and at J to 0 bases, leaving 8 bases not matched to a gene. The CDR3 has 16 amino acids. The CDR3: CASSPGGPYSGNTIYF. The CDR3 DNA is TGTGCCAGCAGCCCAGGGGGACCCTACTCTGGAAACACCATATATTTT.

The CDR3 DNA is TGTGCCAGCAGCCCCGGGACAGTCTCTAACTATGGCTACACCTTC. This translates into CASSPGTVSNYGYTF. The V call is TRBV7-9, the J call TRBJ1-2; 7 bases map to TRBD1. The CDR3 spans 15 residues. Trimming cost V 5 bases and J 0 bases; bases outside gene matches: 6. CDR1 is SEHNR and CDR2 is FQNEAQ in the germline V gene (reference sequence).